This T cell receptor beta chain was observed in a study of cytomegalovirus exposure and HLA in healthy donors. Germline lookup yields CDR1 MNHNY and CDR2 SVGAGI (reference sequence). The CDR3 spans 13 residues. The junction had 8 bases not matched to a gene; V was cut back by 8 bases and J by 8 bases. Overall study findings and caveats: A later analysis reported that several of the most significant clusters appeared to be linked to common viral pathogens, among them Epstein-Barr virus.

It was with 60 Vbeta and 13 Jbeta primers that the PCR ran. Data came from immunoSEQ multiplex PCR; TCRdb stores just in-frame clones and leaves some out. The sample has some 200,000 clones, more than 60% seen once. A remark on this clone: Its antigen is currently unknown.

This rearrangement joins TRBV6-6 to TRBJ1-4; 7 nucleotides agree with TRBD1. Sequenced input: PBMCs. The receptor was isolated from a woman aged 60-75 years in good health and CMV-seropositive. The CDR3 here is CASRGQGVEKLFF. CDR3 DNA sequence: TGTGCCAGCCGAGGTCAGGGGGTAGAAAAACTGTTTTTT.